Given below is one T cell receptor beta chain in context. The data were produced by immunoSEQ multiplex PCR, yet TCRdb's version contains in-frame clones alone and is incomplete. The sample consists of fewer than 100,000 clones, 82% of them appearing once. This record comes from a study of Ad26.COV2.S vaccination and SARS-CoV-2 variants. Germline trimming cut 4 bases from V and 5 bases from J; bases unmatched to any gene: 5. Germline CDR1 is SGHTA and CDR2 is FQGTGA. The CDR3 has 15 amino acids. This TCR derives from a human donor who had recovered from COVID-19. Sequences were derived from peripheral blood, sampled after recovery from COVID-19. The chain recombines TRBV7-3 with TRBJ2-2; the match to TRBD1 covers 9 bases. CDR3 sequence reads: CASSSTGGITGELFF. CDR3 in DNA: TGTGCCAGCAGCTCGACAGGGGGTATTACCGGGGAGCTGTTTTTT.